These 6 T cell receptor beta chains came from one sample sequenced in a study of cytomegalovirus exposure and HLA in healthy donors. Both 60 Vbeta primers and 13 Jbeta primers went into the PCR. Sequencing was performed with immunoSEQ multiplex PCR; in TCRdb, only in-frame clones are kept and a portion is missing. The sample contains roughly 98,000 clones, roughly 74% of which appear only once. The material sequenced was PBMCs. The receptors originated from a female donor in good health and CMV-seropositive.

The chain carries TRBV7-8 and TRBJ1-4, with D possibly matching TRBD1 (6 bases). The ends were cut back, 5 bases at V and 4 bases at J, with 11 bases in the middle. The CDR3 sequence is 14 residues long. Germline lookup yields CDR1 SGHVS and CDR2 FQNEAQ. The CDR3 DNA reads as TGTGCCAGCAGCCCCGACAGGTATAATGAAAAACTGTTTTTT. Translated, it gives CASSPDRYNEKLFF.

V usage is TRBV4-3 and J usage is TRBJ1-1; D perhaps matches TRBD1 (5 bases). V shed 5 bases and J shed 3 bases, with 13 bases lying between them. Germline V gene lookup returns CDR1 LGHNA and CDR2 YSLEER. CDR3 length: 14 amino acids. CDR3 nucleotides: TGCGCCAGCAGCTGGGAGGGGAGGTACACTGAAGCTTTCTTT. This encodes CASSWEGRYTEAFF.

The V call is TRBV10-3, the J call TRBJ1-5; D is perhaps TRBD1 (6 bases). Germline V gene lookup returns CDR1 ENHRY and CDR2 SYGVKD. The length of the CDR3 is 16 residues. Trimming took 3 bases from V and 6 from J, leaving 18 bases between them. DNA for the CDR3: TGTGCCATCAGTGATCCTGGGGCAGGGGCTACTCAGCCCCAGCATTTT. Residues: CAISDPGAGATQPQHF.

This clone has just a few counts. CDR3 nucleotides: TGTGCCTGGACCCGAAGGCAGGCGTTCCCGGACGAGCAGTACTTC. It specifies CAWTRRQAFPDEQYF. This chain connects TRBV30 to TRBJ2-7; D call uncertain. The CDR3 is 15 amino acids. The germline V and J ends were trimmed by 4 bases and 5 bases, with 21 bases remaining between them. Germline loops: CDR1 GTSNPN, CDR2 SVGIG (reference sequence).

This clone was counted once. The rearrangement uses TRBV7-2 and TRBJ2-1; 12 nucleotides align to TRBD2. The CDR3 is 15 residues long. V trimming: 3 bases; J trimming: 9 bases; junction bases outside the gene matches: 6. CDR1 SGHTA and CDR2 FQGNSA come from the germline V gene. CDR3 DNA sequence: TGTGCCAGCAGCTTCCCTAGCGGGGGGGGGATTGAGCAGTTCTTC. Amino acids: CASSFPSGGGIEQFF.

This clone is a singleton in its sample. V is TRBV5-5 and J is TRBJ1-6; tentative D call: TRBD1 (5 bases). V lost 3 bases and J 5 bases, leaving 9 bases between the germline ends. The CDR3 contains 14 residues. Germline V gives CDR1 SGHKS, CDR2 YYEKEE (reference sequence). DNA for the CDR3: TGTGCCAGCAGCTCGACAGTTCATAATTCACCCCTCCACTTT. Translating gives CASSSTVHNSPLHF.